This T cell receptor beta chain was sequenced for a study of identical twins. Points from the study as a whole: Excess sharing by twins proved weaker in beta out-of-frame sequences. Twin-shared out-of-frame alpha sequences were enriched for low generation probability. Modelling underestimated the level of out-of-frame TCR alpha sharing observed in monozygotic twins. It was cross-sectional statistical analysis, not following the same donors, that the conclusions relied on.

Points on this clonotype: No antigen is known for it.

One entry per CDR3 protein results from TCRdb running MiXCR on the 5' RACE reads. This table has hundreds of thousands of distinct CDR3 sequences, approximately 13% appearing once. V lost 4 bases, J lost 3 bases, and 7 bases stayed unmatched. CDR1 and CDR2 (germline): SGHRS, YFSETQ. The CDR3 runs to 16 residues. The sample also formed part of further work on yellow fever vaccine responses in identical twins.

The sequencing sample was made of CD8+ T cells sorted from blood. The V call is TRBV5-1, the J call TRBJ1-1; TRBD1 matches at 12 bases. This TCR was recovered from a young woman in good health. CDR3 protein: CASSIGTGGRDTEAFF. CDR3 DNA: TGCGCCAGCAGCATTGGGACAGGGGGCAGGGACACTGAAGCTTTCTTT.